The source of this T cell receptor (beta chain) is a study of identical twins. In regard to this clonotype: The target antigen is unknown.

Study observations and caveats: When twins shared out-of-frame alpha sequences, those sequences had excess low generation probability.

Through template switching, a universal primer site was introduced, and the cDNA contained unique molecular identifiers. TCRdb itself ran the 5' RACE reads through MiXCR, one entry per CDR3 protein. The data show 690,000 or so distinct CDR3 sequences, less than 10% seen once. The length of the CDR3 is 15 residues. V shed 4 bases, J shed 1 base, and the junction held 5 bases outside the gene matches. Germline V gene data show CDR1 as ENHRY and CDR2 as SYGVKD. Each donor was a healthy Caucasian. The data were also submitted as part of a second study, on yellow fever vaccine responses in identical twins.

The sample consisted of PBMCs. The sequence was obtained from a young woman in good health. The chain couples TRBV10-3 to TRBJ2-3, with TRBD1 matching over 7 bases. The CDR3 spells CAISGKGGGTDTQYF. CDR3 DNA: TGTGCCATCAGTGGTAAAGGGGGCGGCACAGATACGCAGTATTTT.